Below, 32 T cell receptor beta chains from the same sample are listed, as sequenced in a study of cytomegalovirus exposure and HLA in healthy donors. The primer mix had 60 Vbeta and 13 Jbeta primers. The assay was immunoSEQ multiplex PCR, and TCRdb's table has in-frame clones only and misses some. The top ten hold 2.1% of the sample, which has approximately 150,000 clones, around 70% seen once. Material for sequencing was PBMCs. The receptors shown here come from a man aged 40-49 years in good health and CMV-seronegative.

The V and J genes are TRBV19 and TRBJ2-1; a weak D match, TRBD2 (6 bases). CDR3 length equals 14 residues. CDR1 and CDR2 (germline): LNHDA, SQIVND (reference sequence). V gave up 3 bases and J gave up 5 bases, with 11 bases separating them. CDR3 bases: TGTGCCAGTAGTATTGCCCAGCGGGACAATGAGCAGTTCTTC. The encoded protein is CASSIAQRDNEQFF. Using reference TRBV19 and TRBJ2-1 for the parts outside the CDR3, the full variable domain is DGGITQSPKYLFRKEGQNVTLSCEQNLNHDAMYWYRQDPGQGLRLIYYSQIVNDFQKGDIAEGYSVSREKKESFPLTVTSAQKNPTAFYLCASSIAQRDNEQFFGPGTRLTVL.

CDR3 nucleotides: TGTGCCATAAAGAGTCCGCAGGATAATGAAAAACTGTTTTTT. Translated: CAIKSPQDNEKLFF. The V call is TRBV19, the J call TRBJ1-4; D is unclear. V shed 10 bases and J shed 4 bases, with 16 bases lying between them. The CDR3 covers 14 residues. Germline V CDR1 and CDR2: LNHDA, SQIVND (reference sequence).

This clone was seen only a few times. The chain carries TRBV29-1 and TRBJ1-1; 8 nucleotides match TRBD1. Germline values: CDR1 SQVTM, CDR2 ANQGSEA. The CDR3 has 11 residues. Trimming at V came to 7 bases and at J to 5 bases, leaving 3 bases not matched to a gene. In DNA form, the CDR3 reads TGCAGCGCCCGGACAGGGACTGAAGCTTTCTTT. It specifies CSARTGTEAFF.

The chain carries TRBV9 and TRBJ2-1; 8 bases match TRBD1. Per the germline V gene, CDR1 is SGDLS and CDR2 is YYNGEE. With V trimmed by 7 bases and J by 8 bases, 14 bases remained unmatched. CDR3 length: 15 residues. The CDR3, as DNA: TGTGCCAGCTCACCAACCGGGACAGGTGGGGATGAGCAGTTCTTC. Translating gives CASSPTGTGGDEQFF.

This chain joins TRBV7-2 and TRBJ2-1, with a tentative D call TRBD2 (6 bases). The V gene's germline CDR1 is SGHTA and CDR2 FQGNSA. The V and J ends lost 4 bases and 9 bases respectively, with 10 bases between them. This CDR3 is built from 12 residues. CDR3: CASSSVGGEQFF. CDR3 nucleotide sequence: TGTGCCAGCAGCTCCGTGGGGGGTGAGCAGTTCTTC.

V usage is TRBV5-1 and J usage is TRBJ1-1; 9 bases map to TRBD1. Trimming removed 3 bases from V and 3 bases from J; junction bases left unmatched: 0. Per germline, CDR1 SGHRS and CDR2 YFSETQ. The length of the CDR3 is 13 residues. The CDR3 DNA is TGCGCCAGCAGCTGGGACAGGGACACTGAAGCTTTCTTT. It encodes CASSWDRDTEAFF.

Remarks on this clone: The junction does not match germline at one end; this may be a read error. This chain joins TRBV19 and TRBJ2-2; 7 nucleotides agree with TRBD2. This CDR3 is built from 12 residues. Germline V lookup: CDR1 LNHDA, CDR2 SQIVND (reference sequence). CDR3 loop: CASWGGTGELFF. The CDR3 DNA reads as TGTGCCAGCTGGGGGGGGACCGGTGAGCTGTTTTTT.

This rearrangement joins TRBV6-4 to TRBJ2-6; D is uncertain. Germline CDR1 MRHNA, CDR2 SNTAGT. V shed 2 bases and J shed 4 bases, with 9 bases lying between them. This CDR3 is built from 15 residues. CDR3 coding DNA: TGTGCCAGCAGTGACAATCGAGCAGGGGCCAACGTCCTGACTTTC. This codes for CASSDNRAGANVLTF.

The chain has TRBV2 and TRBJ1-6; D uncertain. From germline, CDR1 is SNHLY and CDR2 FYNNEI. Trimming took off 1 base at V and 5 bases at J, with 9 bases between the two ends. The CDR3 has 15 residues. CDR3 DNA sequence: TGTGCCAGCAGTGAAGGAAGGAGGAATAATTCACCCCTCCACTTT. This translates into CASSEGRRNNSPLHF.

V is TRBV7-2 and J is TRBJ2-7; TRBD1 matches 8 bases. Losses at the gene ends were 5 bases for V and 2 bases for J; bases not matched to a gene: 8. CDR1 and CDR2 from the germline V gene are SGHTA and FQGNSA. This CDR3 contains 15 residues. CDR3 in DNA: TGTGCCAGCAGCCCCCCGGGACAGGAGACCTACGAGCAGTACTTC. Amino acid sequence: CASSPPGQETYEQYF.

This clone was counted a few times. V usage is TRBV7-9 and J usage is TRBJ2-7; possibly TRBD1 for D (5 bases). V lost 1 base and J 6 bases, leaving 10 bases between the germline ends. This CDR3 is built from 13 residues. Germline assignment: CDR1 SEHNR and CDR2 FQNEAQ (reference sequence). The CDR3 loop is CASSLDAGREQYF. CDR3 coding DNA: TGTGCCAGCAGCTTAGACGCAGGGCGCGAGCAGTACTTC. The complete variable domain, with remaining parts taken from reference TRBV7-9 and TRBJ2-7, reads DTGVSQNPRHKITKRGQNVTFRCDPISEHNRLYWYRQTLGQGPEFLTYFQNEAQLEKSRLLSDRFSAERPKGSFSTLEIQRTEQGDSAMYLCASSLDAGREQYFGPGTRLTVT.

This chain uses TRBV10-1 with TRBJ1-6; tentatively, D is TRBD1 (5 bases). CDR1 and CDR2 (germline): WNHNN, SYGVQD (reference sequence). This CDR3 comprises 14 residues. V lost 8 bases and J 3 bases, leaving 11 bases between the germline ends. CDR3 region: CASRGDLYNSPLHF. The DNA of the CDR3 is TGCGCCAGCCGGGGGGACCTCTATAATTCACCCCTCCACTTT.

J is TRBJ2-1 and V is TRBV11-2, with D possibly matching TRBD1 (5 bases). Germline CDR1 reads SGHAT; CDR2 reads FQNNGV. The V and J ends lost 1 base and 8 bases respectively, with 12 bases between them. The CDR3 contains 14 residues. The CDR3 DNA reads TGTGCCAGCAGCTTAGGGAGTTCAGGGTATGAGCAGTTCTTC. Translation: CASSLGSSGYEQFF.

The J gene is TRBJ1-2, the V gene TRBV15, with D perhaps TRBD1 (5 bases). Between the trimmed V and J ends, which lost 0 bases and 3 bases, there was a span of 14 bases. The CDR3 contains 16 residues. The germline gives CDR1 LNHNV, CDR2 YYDKDF (reference sequence). This chain's CDR3 is CATSRDLGGTDYGYTF. The DNA for the CDR3 is TGTGCCACCAGCAGAGATCTTGGGGGGACGGACTATGGCTACACCTTC.

The chain has TRBV7-8 and TRBJ1-1, with TRBD1 as a possible D gene (6 bases). Germline V gene lookup returns CDR1 SGHVS and CDR2 FQNEAQ. CDR3 size: 16 residues. Between the trimmed V and J ends, which lost 4 bases and 3 bases, there was a span of 18 bases. The CDR3 DNA reads as TGTGCCAGCAGCTCATTCGAACAGGGTGGGTACACTGAAGCTTTCTTT. It translates to CASSSFEQGGYTEAFF.

The chain couples TRBV27 to TRBJ2-5; D is perhaps TRBD2 (7 bases). This CDR3 has 16 amino acids. Trimming took off 0 bases at V and 5 bases at J, with 16 bases between the two ends. The germline gives CDR1 MNHEY, CDR2 SMNVEV (reference sequence). This chain's CDR3 is CASSLSIGGLGETQYF. The CDR3 bases are TGTGCCAGCAGTTTATCTATCGGGGGGCTCGGGGAGACCCAGTACTTC.

V is TRBV5-4 and J is TRBJ2-7, with 7 nucleotides matching TRBD1. V shed 6 bases, J shed 3 bases, and the junction held 12 bases outside the gene matches. Germline values: CDR1 SGHNT, CDR2 YYREEE (reference sequence). CDR3 length: 15 residues. The CDR3 sequence: CASKRYRGSDYEQYF. The CDR3 coding sequence is TGTGCCAGCAAGCGTTACAGGGGTAGTGACTACGAGCAGTACTTC.

The table lists this clone with a count of one. J is TRBJ2-1 and V is TRBV14, with 8 bases lining up with TRBD2. The CDR3 length is 15 residues. Germline-derived CDR1 and CDR2 are SGHDN and FVKESK. J gave up 4 bases and V 6 bases, and 8 bases lay outside the gene matches. In nucleotides, the CDR3 is TGTGCCAGCAGACGTACCACTAGCGGATACAATGAGCAGTTCTTC. This sequence encodes CASRRTTSGYNEQFF.

The chain couples TRBV5-1 to TRBJ2-6; 8 nucleotides match TRBD2. The trim removed 3 bases at V and 1 base at J, leaving 6 bases unmatched. CDR1 is SGHRS and CDR2 is YFSETQ in the germline V gene. CDR3 length equals 17 residues. The CDR3 reads CASSYERGYSGANVLTF. The DNA for the CDR3 is TGCGCCAGCAGCTACGAGCGGGGGTATTCTGGGGCCAACGTCCTGACTTTC.

This clone occurred a few times. The chain joins TRBV27 to TRBJ2-2, with D uncertain. There are 13 residues in the CDR3. Trimming shortened V by 3 bases and J by 6 bases, and 8 bases separated the two germline ends. The germline V gene has CDR1 MNHEY and CDR2 SMNVEV (reference sequence). CDR3: CASSLSGAGELFF. The CDR3, as DNA: TGTGCCAGCAGTTTGTCGGGTGCCGGGGAGCTGTTTTTT.

This clone was counted between two and nine times. V and J are TRBV4-1 and TRBJ1-2; D uncertain. From germline, CDR1 is MGHRA and CDR2 YSYEKL. Trimming removed 1 base from V and 4 bases from J, with 13 bases in between. This CDR3 has 15 amino acids. The CDR3 DNA is TGCGCCAGCAGCCAAGTGCACGTTTCAGGCTATGGCTACACCTTC. It is translated as CASSQVHVSGYGYTF.

V and J are TRBV6-6 and TRBJ2-3; D may be TRBD2 (6 bases). The CDR3 runs to 14 residues. The V gene lost 0 bases and the J gene lost 4 bases, with 8 bases spanning the gap. Per germline, CDR1 MNHNY and CDR2 SVGAGI (reference sequence). The CDR3 DNA reads as TGTGCCAGCAGTTACTCTCGGGGGTCAGATACGCAGTATTTT. Its translation is CASSYSRGSDTQYF.

This clone was observed a few times. J is TRBJ2-7 and V is TRBV29-1; 8 nucleotides align to TRBD1. CDR1 is SQVTM and CDR2 is ANQGSEA in the germline V gene. This CDR3 has 12 residues. V dropped 4 bases and J dropped 5; count of bases not matched to a gene: 4. The CDR3 is CSVGPDRDEQYF. CDR3 coding DNA: TGCAGCGTTGGCCCGGACAGGGACGAGCAGTACTTC.

This chain joins TRBV29-1 and TRBJ2-7, with 9 bases aligning to TRBD1. The CDR3 spans 12 residues. V was clipped by 6 bases and J by 2 bases; unmatched bases: 2. Germline V gives CDR1 SQVTM, CDR2 ANQGSEA. Written as DNA, the CDR3 is TGCAGCGTAACAGGGGGCCCCTACGAGCAGTACTTC. It is translated as CSVTGGPYEQYF.

V gene TRBV11-2 combines with J gene TRBJ2-5, with TRBD2 identical over 9 bases. The germline CDR1 and CDR2 sequences are SGHAT and FQNNGV. This CDR3 is built from 15 residues. Trimming removed 4 bases from V and 1 base from J; junction bases left unmatched: 4. CDR3 in DNA: TGTGCCAGCAGCTCCGCGACTAGCGGCCAAGAGACCCAGTACTTC. It yields the protein CASSSATSGQETQYF.

The rearrangement joins TRBV6-5 to TRBJ2-1; D ambiguous. Trimming removed 6 bases from V and 0 bases from J, with 9 bases in between. CDR1 MNHEY and CDR2 SVGAGI come from the germline V gene. CDR3 length: 14 amino acids. The DNA of the CDR3 is TGTGCCAGCAGCCCTAGGAGCTCCTACAATGAGCAGTTCTTC. Translation: CASSPRSSYNEQFF.

The chain carries TRBV7-8 and TRBJ2-1; D unresolved. The CDR3 loop spans 11 amino acids. V was clipped by 5 bases and J by 12 bases, with 11 bases between them. Per the germline V gene, CDR1 is SGHVS and CDR2 is FQNEAQ. This CDR3 reads CASSLGPVQFF. The DNA of the CDR3 is TGTGCCAGCAGCCTTGGTCCGGTGCAGTTCTTC.

This chain uses TRBV9 with TRBJ1-5, with D possibly TRBD1 on 5 matching bases. The germline CDR1 and CDR2 sequences are SGDLS and YYNGEE. V lost 4 bases and J 7 bases, leaving 18 bases between the germline ends. This CDR3 spans 15 amino acids. The CDR3 protein is CASSPSWGRGQPQHF. CDR3 DNA sequence: TGTGCCAGCAGCCCTAGCTGGGGGAGGGGACAGCCCCAGCATTTT.

This clone has only one observation. This sequence joins TRBV29-1 and TRBJ1-1, with D possibly being TRBD1 (6 bases). The V and J ends lost 7 bases and 1 base respectively, with 13 bases between them. The CDR3 has 13 amino acids. From germline, CDR1 is SQVTM and CDR2 ANQGSEA. The CDR3 DNA is TGCAGCGCCACCGGGACAAAGAACACTGAAGCTTTCTTT. Amino acids: CSATGTKNTEAFF.

The chain recombines TRBV6-1 with TRBJ1-6; 8 positions agree with TRBD1. Germline CDR1 MNHNS, CDR2 SASEGT. Unmatched junction bases numbered 4, after V lost 4 bases and J lost 8 bases. The CDR3 totals 14 residues. The CDR3 DNA reads as TGTGCCAGCAGTGGGGGACAGGTGTATTCACCCCTCCACTTT. It specifies CASSGGQVYSPLHF.

This clone was counted between two and nine times. The chain is built from TRBV6-5 and TRBJ1-2; TRBD1 matches at 7 bases. V shed 2 bases and J 6 bases; nucleotides not matched to a gene: 3. The CDR3 sequence is 13 residues long. CDR1 and CDR2 (germline): MNHEY, SVGAGI. The CDR3 DNA follows: TGTGCCAGCAGTTACCACAGGGGCGATGGCTACACCTTC. Protein product: CASSYHRGDGYTF.

This sequence joins TRBV28 and TRBJ2-2, with a possible D match to TRBD1 (6 bases). The CDR3 contains 15 residues. Looked up from germline, CDR1 is MDHEN and CDR2 is SYDVKM. V gave up 5 bases and J gave up 1 base, with 11 bases separating them. CDR3 sequence (DNA): TGTGCCAGCAGTCCGTGGACAGAGAACACCGGGGAGCTGTTTTTT. Its protein is CASSPWTENTGELFF.